These 18 T cell receptor beta chains originate from one sample sequenced in a study of tumor-infiltrating lymphocytes in primary liver carcinoma. From 500 to 600 ng of total RNA, TCR beta-specific cDNA was reverse-transcribed using a constant-region primer. Modified slightly, ARM-PCR produced TCR beta libraries over three nested multiplex PCR rounds. A C-beta reverse primer was combined with TRBV1-TRBV30 forward primers in the first two PCR rounds, and each round had approximately 10 cycles. TCRdb analysed the multiplex PCR reads with MiXCR anew, one entry per CDR3 protein. Of 100,000 or so distinct CDR3 sequences listed, around 80% are singletons. The source material, 20-30 mg of unsorted bulk tissue, was used to co-extract RNA and DNA. The specimen sequenced was liver tumor tissue from sampling region 3. Subset meaning: tumor region T3, left-lateral pole. All receptors derive from a man between 35 and 55 years old with primary liver carcinoma and hepatitis B virus infection.

Concerning this clonotype itself: A read error may produce the germline difference seen at one junction end. The rearrangement links TRBV6-1 to TRBJ2-6; a weak D match, TRBD2 (6 bases). This CDR3 region has 15 residues. In germline, CDR1 is MNHNS, CDR2 SASEGT. CDR3 amino acids: CASSEGDSGADVLIF. The CDR3 DNA is TGTGCCAGCAGTGAAGGGGACTCTGGGGCCGACGTCCTGATTTTC.

In this sample, this clonotype turned up once. The junction differs from germline at one of its ends, possibly a read error. The chain recombines TRBV6-5 with TRBJ2-1; the D call may be TRBD1 or TRBD2 (6 bases each). The germline V gene encodes CDR1 MNHEY and CDR2 SVGAGI. The CDR3 loop spans 14 amino acids. The CDR3 protein is CSSSYGGGYNEQFF. The CDR3, as DNA: TGTTCCAGCAGTTACGGAGGGGGCTACAATGAGCAGTTCTTC.

Note on this clonotype: At one boundary the junction diverges from the germline segment, which might be a read error. The chain combines TRBV11-2 with TRBJ2-5; D unresolved. Germline CDR1 and CDR2: SGHAT and FQNNGV. The CDR3 has 15 residues. CDR3 coding DNA: TGTGCCAGCAGCCCCGTCGAGTTAGTCCCAGAGACCCAGCACTTC. It encodes CASSPVELVPETQHF.

On this clonotype itself: The junction differs from germline at one of its ends, possibly a read error. The rearrangement uses TRBV28 and TRBJ2-2; D possibly matches TRBD1 or TRBD2 (5 bases each). CDR3 length: 14 residues. Germline CDR1 is MDHEN and CDR2 is SYDVKM. The chain's CDR3 is CATSFGGDTGELFF. In DNA form, the CDR3 reads TGTGCCACCAGTTTTGGGGGAGACACCGGGGAGCTGTTTTTT.

Regarding this clonotype: Compared with germline, one end of the junction differs, possibly owing to a read error. This chain connects TRBV4-1 to TRBJ1-2; D is ambiguous. This CDR3 has 15 residues. The germline V gene encodes CDR1 MGHRA and CDR2 YSYEKL. The CDR3, as DNA: TGCGCCAGCAGCCCGTCCACTGGAGTCAACTATGGCTACACCTTT. Translated: CASSPSTGVNYGYTF.

The chain employs TRBV29-1 and TRBJ2-7; TRBD1 is a possible D gene (6 bases). The CDR3 runs to 15 residues. The V and J ends lost 6 bases and 5 bases respectively, with 23 bases between them. Germline values: CDR1 SQVTM, CDR2 ANQGSEA. CDR3 in amino acids: CSVTRGQRGSHEQYF. The CDR3 DNA reads as TGCAGCGTCACACGCGGACAGAGGGGCAGCCACGAGCAGTACTTC.

On this clonotype: A read error may account for a junction end that differs from germline. The rearrangement uses TRBV10-3 and TRBJ2-7, with 9 bases fitting TRBD2. The CDR3 has 14 amino acids. Germline CDR1 ENHRY, CDR2 SYGVKD. CDR3 sequence reads: CANGPSGTPYEQYF. CDR3 nucleotides: TGTGCCAACGGTCCTAGCGGGACCCCCTACGAACAGTACTTC.

As regards this clonotype: Since the CDR3 does not end with the conserved phenylalanine or tryptophan, this likely comes from a read error. The chain combines TRBV29-1 with TRBJ2-4; 7 bases line up with TRBD1. V was pared by 7 bases and J by 7 bases, with 10 bases of the junction left unmatched. The germline V gene encodes CDR1 SQVTM and CDR2 ANQGSEA. The CDR3 sequence is 13 residues long. CDR3 sequence (DNA): TGCAGCGATACGGACAGGTGGGGGAACATTCAGTACTAC. It yields the protein CSDTDRWGNIQYY.

A single count supports this clonotype. One junction end does not reproduce the germline sequence, and a read error may be involved. The chain has TRBV4-1 and TRBJ1-1; D perhaps matches TRBD1 (5 bases). Germline CDR1 is MGHRA and CDR2 is YSYEKL. The CDR3 spans 14 residues. CDR3 sequence reads: CANSRGVANTEDFF. The DNA for the CDR3 is TGCGCCAACAGCCGGGGGGTGGCTAACACTGAAGATTTCTTT.

About this clonotype: One end of the junction varies from germline; a read error may be responsible. The chain combines TRBV5-1 with TRBJ1-3; D may be TRBD1 (6 bases). CDR1 and CDR2 (germline): SGHRS, YFSETQ. This CDR3 has 13 amino acids. The CDR3 sequence is CASSTGQTNTIYF. The DNA of the CDR3 is TGTGCCAGCAGCACCGGACAGACTAACACCATATATTTT.

Details on this clonotype: Because the CDR3 is missing its conserved closing phenylalanine or tryptophan, this is likely a read error. This sequence joins TRBV29-1 and TRBJ1-3; 7 nucleotides agree with TRBD1. This CDR3 spans 14 amino acids. Looked up from germline, CDR1 is SQVTM and CDR2 is ANQGSEA. The CDR3 reads CSVGEGTVMNTIYI. The CDR3 DNA reads as TGCAGTGTTGGGGAGGGGACAGTGATGAACACCATATATATT.

Comment on this clonotype: The conserved closing phenylalanine or tryptophan is absent in this CDR3, likely reflecting a read error. Because the CDR3's place on the DNA is in doubt, the DNA is left out and the CDR3 is given as listed by TCRdb. The chain's CDR3 is CASSPRWTVLLSGANVMTL. This sequence joins TRBV14 and TRBJ2-6; TRBD1 reflects the table's D call only, with no check against the DNA. 19 amino acids form the CDR3, both terminal residues included. CDR1 is SGHDN, CDR2 FVKESK, per germline.

Regarding this clonotype: The CDR3 ends on some other residue instead of the conserved phenylalanine or tryptophan, so this is likely a read error. As DNA, the CDR3 is TGTGCCAGCAGCCCGGGACAGGGTCAGAGCTATGTGTACACCTCC. Translating it yields CASSPGQGQSYVYTS. This chain links TRBV11-1 with TRBJ1-2; TRBD1 aligns across 9 bases. The ends lost 5 bases at V and 11 bases at J; junction bases unmatched: 15. The germline CDR1 and CDR2 sequences are SGHAT and FQDESV (reference sequence). This CDR3 spans 15 amino acids.

Remarks on this clonotype: Here the CDR3 omits its conserved ending phenylalanine or tryptophan, so a read error is the likely source. The chain recombines TRBV7-8 with TRBJ2-4; a possible D gene is TRBD2 (6 bases). Trimming cost V 5 bases and J 0 bases, with 17 bases left between them. The germline gives CDR1 SGHVS, CDR2 FQNEAQ. This CDR3 has 17 residues. The CDR3 region has the DNA TGTGCCAGCAGCCCCCTTTCCAGCGGGTTAGCCAAAAACATTCAGTACTTG. Protein sequence: CASSPLSSGLAKNIQYL.

The sample holds many counts of this clonotype. The V and J genes are TRBV5-1 and TRBJ2-3; 8 bases are a match to TRBD1. Trimming took 6 bases from V and 4 from J; bases not matched to a gene: 7. Germline V gives CDR1 SGHRS, CDR2 YFSETQ. The CDR3 runs to 14 residues. This CDR3 reads CASNGQGVPDTQYF. The CDR3 DNA sequence: TGCGCCAGCAACGGACAGGGAGTACCAGATACGCAGTATTTT.

The chain joins TRBV11-2 to TRBJ1-5; a weak D match, TRBD1 (6 bases). The CDR3 is 16 residues long. Germline V CDR1 and CDR2: SGHAT, FQNNGV. CDR3 region: CISSLKGGLTNQPQHF. CDR3 coding DNA: TGTATCAGTAGCCTAAAAGGGGGATTGACGAATCAGCCCCAGCATTTT.

The table lists this clonotype with a count of one. One base away lies a much larger clone, so this may be a sequencing read error. The rearrangement joins TRBV7-3 to TRBJ2-5; D might be TRBD1 or TRBD2, each matching 5 bases. The CDR3 is made up of 13 amino acids. Looked up from germline, CDR1 is SGHTA and CDR2 is FQGTGA. CDR3 nucleotide sequence: TGTGCCAGCAGCTTAAGCCAAATTGGGACCCAGCACTTC. Translated: CASSLSQIGTQHF.

This clonotype appeared once. The conserved closing phenylalanine or tryptophan is absent in this CDR3, likely reflecting a read error. The chain couples TRBV4-2 to TRBJ2-4, with D perhaps matching TRBD2 (7 bases). Trimming cost V 3 bases and J 6 bases, with 21 bases left between them. CDR1 LGHNA and CDR2 YNFKEQ come from the germline V gene. This CDR3 comprises 17 residues. The CDR3 DNA reads as TGTGCCAGCAGCCAGGCCGCGGGGGCATGGATCGGAAACATTCAGTACTTA. Its translation is CASSQAAGAWIGNIQYL.